The source of this TCR beta chain is a study of follicular helper T cells after annual influenza vaccination. Time point here: 2013-2014 season, 7 days after vaccination. Before and after seasonal inactivated influenza vaccination, adults gave blood for sorting CD4 subsets for sequencing. Germline CDR1 reads SQVTM; CDR2 reads ANQGSEA. Deletions cut 1 base from V and 7 bases from J, with 17 bases between. This CDR3 contains 15 residues. TCRdb keeps only in-frame clones here, not all; method: immunoSEQ multiplex PCR. The top ten hold around 3% of the sample, which has roughly 9,000 clones, under 85% seen once.

This chain connects TRBV29-1 to TRBJ2-1; D might be TRBD2 (5 bases). The source is an adult who received the influenza vaccine. This sample comprised CXCR5+ CD38- circulating T follicular helper cells from blood, obtained 7 days after influenza vaccination. The subset is: circulating Tfh, non-naive CD4+CXCR5+PD-1+ (ICOS+CD38+ or ICOS-CD38-). The CDR3 nucleotides read TGCAGCGTTGAAGGGGATAGCGAACTACAAAATGAGCAGTTCTTC. As protein: CSVEGDSELQNEQFF.